This T cell receptor (beta chain) was obtained from a study of shared clonotypes between healthy human individuals. A single count supports this clone. Trimming left V 8 bases short and J 0 bases short, with 13 bases between. Germline V gene data show CDR1 as MNHNY and CDR2 as SVGAGI (reference sequence). CDR3 size: 15 residues. Data came from immunoSEQ multiplex PCR; TCRdb stores just in-frame clones and leaves some out. The sample contains some 1 million clones, 65% to 75% of which appear only once. The receptor comes from a man aged 18 to 35 in good health. Sample: memory CD4+ T cells sorted from blood. Indicated subset: CD45RA-negative fraction. This chain joins TRBV6-6 and TRBJ1-4, with D tentatively TRBD1 (6 bases). The CDR3 DNA follows: TGTGCCAGCGGCGACAGGTTAACAACTAATGAAAAACTGTTTTTT. This translates into CASGDRLTTNEKLFF.